These 8 T cell receptor beta chains originate from one sample sequenced in a study of cytomegalovirus exposure and HLA in healthy donors. Primers included in the PCR were 60 Vbeta and 13 Jbeta primers. Assay: immunoSEQ multiplex PCR; the TCRdb copy retains only in-frame clones and omits some. The profile shows roughly 100,000 clones, roughly two thirds of them singletons. The sample was PBMCs. Receptors originate from a young man in good health and CMV-seronegative.

The rearrangement links TRBV7-2 to TRBJ1-2, with 9 bases aligning to TRBD1. Germline trimming cut 5 bases from V and 2 bases from J; bases unmatched to any gene: 9. The CDR3 runs 16 residues. The V gene's germline CDR1 is SGHTA and CDR2 FQGNSA. The CDR3 loop reads CASSMGGQGKNYGYTF. DNA of the CDR3: TGTGCCAGCAGCATGGGGGGACAGGGAAAGAACTATGGCTACACCTTC.

The rearrangement joins TRBV5-8 to TRBJ1-5; perhaps TRBD1 as D (6 bases). Germline CDR1 reads SGHTS; CDR2 reads YDEGEE. The length of the CDR3 is 17 residues. The V end lost 4 bases, the J end lost 0 bases, and 17 bases lay between the germline ends. The CDR3 loop is CASSGGVQGYSNQPQHF. The CDR3 DNA follows: TGTGCCAGCAGCGGCGGAGTGCAGGGGTATAGCAATCAGCCCCAGCATTTT.

The chain has TRBV19 and TRBJ2-1, with 8 bases aligning to TRBD2. Per germline, CDR1 LNHDA and CDR2 SQIVND (reference sequence). J was trimmed by 6 bases and V by 5 bases; bases with no gene match: 9. CDR3 length: 15 amino acids. The CDR3 here is CASSPGTSYSNEQFF. DNA of the CDR3: TGTGCCAGTAGTCCCGGGACTAGTTACTCCAATGAGCAGTTCTTC.

J is TRBJ2-3 and V is TRBV7-9, with 12 nucleotides matching TRBD2. V was clipped by 8 bases and J by 0 bases; unmatched bases: 15. Germline CDR1 SEHNR, CDR2 FQNEAQ (reference sequence). The CDR3 runs 19 residues. CDR3 nucleotide sequence: TGTGCCAGCCCTCGTCCCGCCGGGACTAGCGGGCCAAGCACAGATACGCAGTATTTT. It yields the protein CASPRPAGTSGPSTDTQYF.

The chain couples TRBV19 to TRBJ2-1, with 9 bases matching TRBD2. The CDR3 runs 17 residues. Germline V gives CDR1 LNHDA, CDR2 SQIVND (reference sequence). Trimming took 2 bases from V and 7 from J; bases not matched to a gene: 12. As DNA, the CDR3 is TGTGCCAGTAGTATACGGAGAGGCGGGAGGGCGGAAAATGAGCAGTTCTTC. It translates to CASSIRRGGRAENEQFF.

This chain joins TRBV18 and TRBJ1-2; no clear D. V dropped 4 bases and J dropped 0 bases, with 9 bases sitting between them. This CDR3 is 14 amino acids long. Germline V gene sequence: CDR1 KGHSH, CDR2 LQKENI. The CDR3 loop is CASSRIGANYGYTF. DNA of the CDR3: TGTGCCAGCTCACGCATCGGGGCTAACTATGGCTACACCTTC.

Only a few counts were recorded for this clone. This sequence joins TRBV27 and TRBJ2-7; the match to TRBD2 covers 11 bases. Per germline, CDR1 MNHEY and CDR2 SMNVEV (reference sequence). With V trimmed by 5 bases and J by 7 bases, 10 bases remained unmatched. The CDR3 is made up of 15 amino acids. The chain's CDR3 is CASSPGTSGLKEQYF. The CDR3 bases are TGTGCCAGCAGTCCCGGGACTAGCGGCCTTAAGGAGCAGTACTTC.

CDR3 sequence: CASSETNNSPLHF. In DNA form, the CDR3 reads TGTGCCAGCAGTGAGACTAATAATTCACCCCTCCACTTT. The chain recombines TRBV6-1 with TRBJ1-6; D remains ambiguous. Germline-derived CDR1 and CDR2 are MNHNS and SASEGT. Between the trimmed V and J ends, which lost 3 bases and 5 bases, there was a span of 5 bases. CDR3 length: 13 amino acids.